This entry features one T cell receptor beta chain sequence. Its antigen is not known. This entry comes from a study of cytomegalovirus exposure and HLA in healthy donors. Overall study context: Clustering assigned 81% of the roughly 370 genotyped donors to the Caucasian-associated ancestry cluster. Broader study findings: TCR beta sequences numbering around 15,000 were associated with HLA alleles at 0.05 false discovery rate in a later analysis. The study flagged some 170 TCR beta chains as cytomegalovirus-associated. Later work found that TCR association rates differed between HLA loci; DRB1 had the most and HLA-C the fewest.

The PCR was carried out with 60 Vbeta primers and 13 Jbeta primers. Libraries were prepared by immunoSEQ multiplex PCR; TCRdb keeps only in-frame clonotypes and omits some of them. This repertoire includes about 83,000 clones. CDR1 MNHNY and CDR2 SVGAGI come from the germline V gene (reference sequence). V shed 2 bases, J shed 9 bases, and the junction held 5 bases outside the gene matches. The CDR3 has 15 residues. The sequenced sample consisted of PBMCs. The V call is TRBV6-6, the J call TRBJ1-6; TRBD1 matches 9 bases. The source is a man aged 18 to 30 in good health and CMV-seropositive. The CDR3 DNA follows: TGTGCCAGCAGTTACGCCGGGACAGGGAGTTCACCCCTCCACTTT. Its protein is CASSYAGTGSSPLHF.